This paragraph reports one T cell receptor (beta chain). This entry is derived from a study of blood T cell repertoires in COVID-19. Across the study: Some COVID-19 samples were acute and others convalescent; all came from the United States, Italy and Spain. From T cells, B-cell-depleted T cells, or PBMCs came the material, which was cDNA or gDNA.

V was clipped by 6 bases and J by 0 bases; unmatched bases: 6. CDR3 length: 17 residues. The germline V gene encodes CDR1 LGHNT and CDR2 FRNRAP. In the study's own analysis: Researchers report that nucleated cell counts were estimated from reference gene primer amplification. Method: immunoSEQ multiplex PCR; TCRdb's copy keeps in-frame clones and lacks some. D and trimming were read from the DNA, whereas the V and J calls and clone size are those reported in that table. The sample holds around 7,000 clones, 70% to 90% seen once. Specimen: peripheral blood. This TCR came from a human donor with active COVID-19. The donor label of this sample is uncertain. The chain links TRBV12-5 to TRBJ1-5, with TRBD1 matching 12 bases. CDR3 amino acids: CASGLGQGAYSNQPQHF. The CDR3 DNA reads TGTGCTAGTGGACTGGGACAGGGGGCTTATAGCAATCAGCCCCAGCATTTT.